The text below deals with one T cell receptor (beta chain). Treatment reported: around 19 received Ad26.COV2.S at low or high dose, single or two shots; about 5 received placebo; per-sample allocation not given. All samples were drawn on day 63, counting from the first vaccine or placebo injection. Trimming took off 6 bases at V and 7 bases at J, with 16 bases between the two ends. Germline V gene data show CDR1 as MNHEY and CDR2 as SMNVEV (reference sequence). The CDR3 totals 13 residues. The data are from a study of Ad26.COV2.S vaccination and SARS-CoV-2 variants. The wider study: In the study, Ad26.COV2.S was injected intramuscularly once, or twice 56 days apart.

Profiled with immunoSEQ multiplex PCR; TCRdb holds only in-frame clones, not every one. The sample has about 420,000 clones, around 87% seen once; the top ten hold 3.6%. This chain uses TRBV27 with TRBJ2-7, with D maybe TRBD2 (6 bases). The clonotype originates from a person between 18 and 65 years old who received the Ad26.COV2.S COVID-19 vaccine or a placebo. The sequencing here drew on peripheral blood, taken in a trial of Ad26.COV2.S vaccine versus placebo. The CDR3 here is CASSPGLLWEQYF. The CDR3 region has the DNA TGTGCCAGCAGCCCGGGACTCCTTTGGGAGCAGTACTTC.